The clone carrying this T cell receptor beta chain has a handful of counts. Amplified TCR beta CDR3 regions came from RNA transcripts. TCR CDR3 regions were first amplified by RT-PCR with HTBI primers. TCRdb ran MiXCR on the multiplex PCR reads and lists one entry per CDR3 protein. Of 350,000 to 400,000 distinct CDR3 sequences listed, 15% are singletons. Pregnant or lactating patients were excluded, as were those with uncontrolled infection or other autoimmune disease. From around 11 ml of fresh peripheral blood, PBMCs were isolated. This sample is drawn from a study of T cells in Graves' hyperthyroidism and ophthalmopathy. This CDR3 comprises 15 residues. V lost 7 bases and J lost 4, with 18 bases in between. Germline V lookup: CDR1 SGHRS, CDR2 YFSETQ.

Sequences were obtained from blood. This sequence joins TRBV5-1 and TRBJ2-1; D remains ambiguous. The TCR comes from a woman younger than 45 with Graves' hyperthyroidism. CDR3 DNA sequence: TGCGCCAGCGCCCCCACCCCGGCACAATACAATGAGCAGTTCTTC. The encoded protein is CASAPTPAQYNEQFF.